The source of this TCR beta chain is a study of regulatory T cells in long-lasting Graves disease. Study details: The antithyroid drugs taken by newly diagnosed Graves' patients had been used for under 3 months.

Combining iRepertoire HTBI primers with Arm-PCR of CDR3 regions, the authors built TCR beta libraries. TCRdb independently ran MiXCR on the multiplex PCR reads; one entry per CDR3 protein. The sample lists roughly 610,000 distinct CDR3 sequences; approximately 16% were seen once. This clonotype has a count of ten or more. Its specificity is not known. The V gene end was trimmed by 2 bases and the J gene end by 8 bases; junction bases not matched to a gene: 12. This CDR3 comprises 16 residues. Germline V lookup: CDR1 SGHRS, CDR2 YFSETQ. Time point noted: newly diagnosed GD, antithyroid drugs for less than 3 months. RNA isolated from PBMCs was used to make the TCR library. American Thyroid Association guidelines defined Graves' disease diagnosis. Findings and limits, study-wide: Preferential use of TRBV28, TRBJ1-2 and TRBJ2-5 was seen in persistent disease.

The data also belong to a second study, concerning T cells in Graves' hyperthyroidism and ophthalmopathy. As that report states: During a first-round RT-PCR of the TCR CDR3, the HTBI primer set was used.

The chain has TRBV5-1 and TRBJ2-1, with TRBD2 identical over 8 bases. The specimen was peripheral blood mononuclear cells (PBMCs), collected at new diagnosis, from a patient treated with antithyroid drugs. This TCR was sampled from a man aged 18 to 29 with Graves disease. DNA of the CDR3: TGCGCCAGCAGCTTATTAGGGACTAGGGGCGGCGATGAGCAGTTCTTC. Translated: CASSLLGTRGGDEQFF.